Presented here are 29 T cell receptor beta chains from one specimen sequenced in a study of cytomegalovirus exposure and HLA in healthy donors. Vbeta (60) and Jbeta (13) primers were used in the PCR. TCRdb's table, derived via immunoSEQ multiplex PCR, lists solely in-frame clones and lacks some. Found here are about 140,000 clones, roughly three quarters of them singletons; the top ten hold around 2%. The sequenced sample was PBMCs. These receptors originate from a man aged 25-45 years in good health and CMV-seronegative.

V is TRBV9 and J is TRBJ1-2; possibly TRBD1 for D (6 bases). The CDR3 runs to 15 residues. Between the trimmed V and J ends, which lost 5 bases and 1 base, there was a span of 15 bases. CDR1 SGDLS and CDR2 YYNGEE come from the germline V gene. CDR3 coding DNA: TGTGCCAGCAGTTATACTATGGACAGTAACTATGGCTACACCTTC. Amino acids: CASSYTMDSNYGYTF.

CDR3 amino acids: CAWRGRGGTFYGYTF. The DNA for the CDR3 is TGTGCCTGGAGAGGTCGTGGGGGGACCTTCTATGGCTACACCTTC. The chain uses TRBV30 and TRBJ1-2; possibly TRBD1 for D (5 bases). CDR3 length: 15 residues. Between the trimmed V and J ends, which lost 3 bases and 4 bases, there was a span of 18 bases. Germline lookup yields CDR1 GTSNPN and CDR2 SVGIG (reference sequence). The complete variable domain, with remaining parts taken from reference TRBV30 and TRBJ1-2, reads SQTIHQWPATLVQPVGSPLSLECTVEGTSNPNLYWYRQAAGRGLQLLFYSVGIGQISSEVPQNLSASRPQDRQFILSSKKLLLSDSGFYLCAWRGRGGTFYGYTFGSGTRLTVV.

V gene TRBV5-4 combines with J gene TRBJ2-7; D is possibly TRBD1 or TRBD2 (5 bases each). The CDR3 extends over 13 amino acids. Trimming cost V 4 bases and J 6 bases, with 14 bases left between them. Germline CDR1 and CDR2: SGHNT and YYREEE (reference sequence). The CDR3 nucleotides are TGTGCCAGCAGCGTGGGACGGACTCCCGAGCAGTACTTC. Amino acid sequence: CASSVGRTPEQYF.

The rearrangement joins TRBV25-1 to TRBJ2-7; 8 positions match TRBD1. Germline V gene data show CDR1 as MGHDK and CDR2 as SYGVNS. V trimming: 4 bases; J trimming: 0 bases; junction bases outside the gene matches: 5. The CDR3 covers 15 residues. The CDR3 DNA follows: TGTGCCAGCAGTGTTACCGGGACAGGCTCCTACGAGCAGTACTTC. The encoded protein is CASSVTGTGSYEQYF.

This rearrangement joins TRBV5-1 to TRBJ2-5, with D unclear. The CDR3 extends over 16 amino acids. Looked up from germline, CDR1 is SGHRS and CDR2 is YFSETQ. V gave up 0 bases and J gave up 2 bases, with 14 bases separating them. The CDR3 DNA follows: TGCGCCAGCAGCTTGGACGGTCTAGGAGATCAAGAGACCCAGTACTTC. This translates into CASSLDGLGDQETQYF.

The V and J genes are TRBV6-5 and TRBJ2-3; 9 nucleotides agree with TRBD1. Germline CDR1 and CDR2: MNHEY and SVGAGI. This CDR3 is 14 amino acids long. Trimming took 6 bases from V and 5 from J; bases not matched to a gene: 6. The CDR3 DNA reads as TGTGCCAGCAGAACAGGGGGCCGTGGAGATACGCAGTATTTT. Its protein is CASRTGGRGDTQYF.

CDR3: CASSLGGYDTEAFF. CDR3 sequence (DNA): TGCGCCAGCAGCTTAGGGGGTTATGACACTGAAGCTTTCTTT. V usage is TRBV5-1 and J usage is TRBJ1-1, with a weak D call TRBD1 (6 bases). The CDR3 consists of 14 residues. From germline, CDR1 is SGHRS and CDR2 YFSETQ. V gave up 2 bases and J gave up 3 bases, with 11 bases separating them.

V gene TRBV28 combines with J gene TRBJ1-2; 11 positions match TRBD1. Unmatched junction bases numbered 16, after V lost 3 bases and J lost 4 bases. The germline CDR1 and CDR2 sequences are MDHEN and SYDVKM. This CDR3 has 19 amino acids. The CDR3 reads CASSLDIWTGGVDSYGYTF. The CDR3 DNA reads TGTGCCAGCAGTTTGGATATCTGGACAGGGGGCGTTGATAGCTATGGCTACACCTTC.

The chain couples TRBV9 to TRBJ2-2; D possibly corresponds to TRBD2 (8 bases). Trimming took 4 bases from V and 4 from J, leaving 20 bases between them. This CDR3 comprises 17 residues. Germline-derived CDR1 and CDR2 are SGDLS and YYNGEE. CDR3 loop: CASSLPREGAGTGELFF. DNA of the CDR3: TGTGCCAGCAGCCTGCCCCGGGAGGGGGCGGGCACCGGGGAGCTGTTTTTT. The whole variable domain, filled in from reference TRBV9 and TRBJ2-2, reads DSGVTQTPKHLITATGQRVTLRCSPRSGDLSVYWYQQSLDQGLQFLIQYYNGEERAKGNILERFSAQQFPDLHSELNLSSLELGDSALYFCASSLPREGAGTGELFFGEGSRLTVL.

V and J are TRBV29-1 and TRBJ1-2, with TRBD1 identical over 7 bases. The CDR3 totals 15 residues. The V gene's germline CDR1 is SQVTM and CDR2 ANQGSEA. V was clipped by 7 bases and J by 0 bases; unmatched bases: 11. CDR3 sequence: CSAGTAEPPNYGYTF. Here the CDR3 DNA reads TGCAGCGCCGGGACAGCAGAACCTCCTAACTATGGCTACACCTTC.

This clone appeared a few times. The chain joins TRBV19 to TRBJ2-7, with a possible D match to TRBD2 (6 bases). Germline lookup yields CDR1 LNHDA and CDR2 SQIVND (reference sequence). The CDR3 loop spans 15 amino acids. Trimming cost V 3 bases and J 0 bases, with 12 bases left between them. This chain's CDR3 is CASSIVAGNSYEQYF. The CDR3, as DNA: TGTGCCAGTAGTATTGTTGCGGGAAACTCCTACGAGCAGTACTTC.

Points on this clone: At the DNA level, this CDR3 is encoded by other sequences in the same sample as well. As DNA, the CDR3 is TGCGCCAGCAGCCAAGGACAGGGGGCGAACTATGGCTACACCTTC. Translating gives CASSQGQGANYGYTF. V and J are TRBV4-1 and TRBJ1-2; 10 nucleotides align to TRBD1. This CDR3 region has 15 residues. Per the germline V gene, CDR1 is MGHRA and CDR2 is YSYEKL. Trimming at V came to 1 base and at J to 2 bases, leaving 1 base not matched to a gene.

The chain carries TRBV7-9 and TRBJ2-7; the D gene is possibly TRBD1 (5 bases). Germline assignment: CDR1 SEHNR and CDR2 FQNEAQ (reference sequence). V was trimmed by 7 bases and J by 7 bases, leaving 17 bases between them. This CDR3 contains 13 residues. CDR3 sequence (DNA): TGTGCCAGCACGGAGACAGTCCCATTTGAGCAGTACTTC. The encoded protein is CASTETVPFEQYF.

This chain uses TRBV30 with TRBJ2-7; 11 bases fit TRBD2. With V trimmed by 2 bases and J by 3 bases, 6 bases remained unmatched. Looked up from germline, CDR1 is GTSNPN and CDR2 is SVGIG (reference sequence). This CDR3 region has 15 residues. CDR3 residues: CAWSQKLAGVYEQYF. The CDR3 DNA is TGTGCCTGGAGTCAAAAACTAGCGGGAGTCTACGAGCAGTACTTC.

This clone was counted only a few times. The chain is built from TRBV19 and TRBJ1-2, with D tentatively TRBD1 (6 bases). Germline V gene lookup returns CDR1 LNHDA and CDR2 SQIVND (reference sequence). The V end was cut by 5 bases, the J end by 4 bases, with 11 bases between. The CDR3 sequence is 13 residues long. The chain's CDR3 is CASSLQGFYGYTF. CDR3 nucleotide sequence: TGTGCCAGTAGTTTACAGGGATTCTATGGCTACACCTTC. Based on the CDR3 plus reference TRBV19 and TRBJ1-2, the full variable domain is DGGITQSPKYLFRKEGQNVTLSCEQNLNHDAMYWYRQDPGQGLRLIYYSQIVNDFQKGDIAEGYSVSREKKESFPLTVTSAQKNPTAFYLCASSLQGFYGYTFGSGTRLTVV.

V is TRBV6-1 and J is TRBJ2-7, with 8 bases identical to TRBD1. Trimming took 7 bases from V and 7 from J; bases not matched to a gene: 12. The germline gives CDR1 MNHNS, CDR2 SASEGT. The CDR3 totals 14 residues. Here the CDR3 reads CASILTGDSGEQYF. CDR3 DNA: TGTGCCAGCATCCTGACAGGGGATTCGGGAGAGCAGTACTTC.

This rearrangement joins TRBV5-1 to TRBJ2-2; 11 positions match TRBD2. Looked up from germline, CDR1 is SGHRS and CDR2 is YFSETQ. The CDR3 covers 16 residues. After removal of 4 bases from V and 4 bases from J, the junction contained 6 bases not matched to a gene. The chain's CDR3 is CASSAPGLAATGELFF. CDR3 nucleotides: TGCGCCAGCAGCGCCCCGGGACTAGCGGCCACCGGGGAGCTGTTTTTT.

The chain is built from TRBV11-3 and TRBJ2-3; no firm D call. The CDR3 sequence is 14 residues long. V was pared by 4 bases and J by 4 bases, with 12 bases between. The germline V gene has CDR1 SGHNT and CDR2 YENEEA. CDR3 in amino acids: CASSSYQIPDTQYF. In nucleotides, the CDR3 is TGTGCCAGCAGCTCTTATCAGATCCCAGATACGCAGTATTTT. Full variable domain (remainder filled in from reference TRBV11-3 and TRBJ2-3): EAGVVQSPRYKIIEKKQPVAFWCNPISGHNTLYWYLQNLGQGPELLIRYENEEAVDDSQLPKDRFSAERLKGVDSTLKIQPAELGDSAVYLCASSSYQIPDTQYFGPGTRLTVL.

The V gene is TRBV10-3, the J gene TRBJ2-3, with no clear D. The length of the CDR3 is 16 residues. V lost 3 bases, J lost 1 base, and 14 bases lay in between. CDR1 is ENHRY, CDR2 SYGVKD, per germline. The CDR3 loop is CAISDSASSRTDTQYF. CDR3 bases: TGTGCCATCAGTGACTCAGCGAGCTCCCGCACAGATACGCAGTATTTT.

The J gene is TRBJ2-5, the V gene TRBV7-9, with D possibly being TRBD1 (5 bases). The CDR3 is 16 residues long. V lost 5 bases and J lost 5, with 21 bases in between. The germline gives CDR1 SEHNR, CDR2 FQNEAQ (reference sequence). The CDR3 region has the DNA TGTGCCAGCAGCGTAACCTTAGCTCAGGGTATGGAGACCCAGTACTTC. The encoded protein is CASSVTLAQGMETQYF.

J is TRBJ1-5 and V is TRBV5-1; 9 positions match TRBD1. Losses at the gene ends were 1 base for V and 3 bases for J; bases not matched to a gene: 11. The CDR3 length is 18 residues. Germline CDR1 reads SGHRS; CDR2 reads YFSETQ. CDR3 residues: CASSLRYGTGWDNQPQHF. For the CDR3, the DNA is TGCGCCAGCAGCTTGCGGTACGGGACAGGGTGGGACAATCAGCCCCAGCATTTT. Full variable domain (rest looked up from reference TRBV5-1 and TRBJ1-5): KAGVTQTPRYLIKTRGQQVTLSCSPISGHRSVSWYQQTPGQGLQFLFEYFSETQRNKGNFPGRFSGRQFSNSRSEMNVSTLELGDSALYLCASSLRYGTGWDNQPQHFGDGTRLSIL.

The CDR3 DNA is TGTGCCATTACCGGGACAGGGGGAAATGAGCAGTTCTTC. This gives the protein CAITGTGGNEQFF. The chain couples TRBV10-3 to TRBJ2-1; 11 bases line up with TRBD1. The CDR3 has 13 residues. The V segment lost 9 bases and the J segment 7 bases; nucleotides outside the gene matches: 5. Germline V gives CDR1 ENHRY, CDR2 SYGVKD.

The V and J genes are TRBV11-2 and TRBJ2-1, with 7 nucleotides matching TRBD2. V lost 1 base to trimming and J lost 9 bases; unmatched junction nucleotides: 6. Germline V lookup: CDR1 SGHAT, CDR2 FQNNGV. The CDR3 runs 14 residues. The CDR3 spells CASSLAAGDGEQFF. The DNA for the CDR3 is TGTGCCAGCAGCTTAGCGGCGGGAGATGGTGAGCAGTTCTTC.

The V call is TRBV6-5, the J call TRBJ2-3; 9 positions agree with TRBD1. J gave up 0 bases and V 4 bases, and 5 bases lay outside the gene matches. This CDR3 has 16 amino acids. CDR1 is MNHEY and CDR2 is SVGAGI in the germline V gene. CDR3: CASSLGQGPSTDTQYF. In nucleotides, the CDR3 is TGTGCCAGCAGTTTGGGACAGGGTCCTAGCACAGATACGCAGTATTTT.

The rearrangement uses TRBV10-1 and TRBJ1-4; D not resolved. V was trimmed by 0 bases and J by 5 bases, leaving 10 bases between them. The CDR3 length is 15 residues. Per the germline V gene, CDR1 is WNHNN and CDR2 is SYGVQD (reference sequence). Here the CDR3 reads CASSESRRRNEKLFF. In DNA form, the CDR3 reads TGCGCCAGCAGTGAGTCGAGGCGTCGGAATGAAAAACTGTTTTTT.

This chain connects TRBV4-1 to TRBJ2-3, with TRBD2 matching 12 bases. J was trimmed by 1 base and V by 4 bases; bases with no gene match: 3. This CDR3 is built from 16 residues. Germline CDR1 reads MGHRA; CDR2 reads YSYEKL. CDR3 DNA: TGCGCCAGCAGCCCGGGACTAGCGGGTGGCACAGATACGCAGTATTTT. It is translated as CASSPGLAGGTDTQYF.

This clone has a single count. The chain recombines TRBV6-1 with TRBJ1-1; 8 bases are a match to TRBD1. CDR3 length: 13 amino acids. Germline V gene sequence: CDR1 MNHNS, CDR2 SASEGT. With V trimmed by 4 bases and J by 11 bases, 9 bases remained unmatched. DNA for the CDR3: TGTGCCAGCAGTGCCTGGGGGGGACAGGTTGCTTTCTTT. Its protein is CASSAWGGQVAFF.

The chain carries TRBV5-1 and TRBJ1-4; the D gene is possibly TRBD1 (6 bases). This CDR3 is 16 amino acids long. Trimming removed 4 bases from V and 0 bases from J, with 13 bases in between. Germline V gives CDR1 SGHRS, CDR2 YFSETQ. This CDR3 is CASSPGQTATNEKLFF. The CDR3 DNA sequence: TGCGCCAGCAGCCCCGGACAGACTGCAACTAATGAAAAACTGTTTTTT.

CDR3 nucleotide sequence: TGTGCCAGTAGTCCCCGGACAGTTCACGGGGAGCTGTTTTTT. This sequence encodes CASSPRTVHGELFF. The V and J genes are TRBV19 and TRBJ2-2; D is perhaps TRBD1 (6 bases). The CDR3 spans 14 residues. Per germline, CDR1 LNHDA and CDR2 SQIVND (reference sequence). Trimming shortened V by 5 bases and J by 7 bases, and 14 bases separated the two germline ends.